This entry lists 7 T cell receptor beta chains sequenced from one sample in a study of human T cells and chemical hapten exposure. Using its own MiXCR run on the RACE reads, TCRdb lists one record per CDR3 protein. The sample holds 130,000 or so distinct CDR3 sequences, approximately 8.3% seen once. This sample's time point: healthy volunteer bleed at 2 weeks. The total RNA was obtained from whole blood that was not fractionated. The sample consisted of whole blood. These receptors were taken from a male donor in good health. Some clones in this sample may be carry-over from other donors' samples.

This clonotype was seen only a few times. The chain uses TRBV27 and TRBJ2-7; TRBD2 is a possible D gene (6 bases). There are 15 residues in the CDR3. V was trimmed by 7 bases and J by 6 bases, leaving 22 bases between them. Germline CDR1 reads MNHEY; CDR2 reads SMNVEV (reference sequence). The CDR3: CASKEGFRTSGEQYF. The CDR3 DNA sequence: TGTGCCAGCAAGGAGGGTTTTCGTACGTCGGGCGAGCAGTACTTC.

This clonotype was found many times. CDR3 residues: CASSGTGIGQPQHF. The CDR3 DNA is TGTGCCAGCAGCGGTACAGGGATCGGTCAGCCCCAGCATTTT. The chain employs TRBV9 and TRBJ1-5; the D gene is possibly TRBD1 (6 bases). Germline V gene data show CDR1 as SGDLS and CDR2 as YYNGEE. The CDR3 has 14 residues. Deletions cut 3 bases from V and 6 bases from J, with 13 bases between. The whole variable domain, filled in from reference TRBV9 and TRBJ1-5, reads DSGVTQTPKHLITATGQRVTLRCSPRSGDLSVYWYQQSLDQGLQFLIQYYNGEERAKGNILERFSAQQFPDLHSELNLSSLELGDSALYFCASSGTGIGQPQHFGDGTRLSIL.

This clonotype was picked up a small number of times. The V call is TRBV4-1, the J call TRBJ2-7, with 8 bases that match TRBD1. V shed 8 bases, J shed 1 base, and the junction held 10 bases outside the gene matches. This CDR3 comprises 15 residues. Germline CDR1 MGHRA, CDR2 YSYEKL. CDR3 loop: CASRFTGQGSYEQYF. The CDR3 DNA reads TGCGCCAGCCGGTTCACCGGACAGGGTTCCTACGAGCAGTACTTC.

This clonotype was recorded at least ten times. The chain links TRBV7-2 to TRBJ1-1; D uncertain. V dropped 1 base and J dropped 1 base, with 4 bases sitting between them. The germline V gene has CDR1 SGHTA and CDR2 FQGNSA. CDR3 length: 13 residues. The CDR3 here is CASSLDRNTEAFF. CDR3 DNA: TGTGCCAGCAGCTTAGACAGGAACACTGAAGCTTTCTTT.

This clonotype was seen at least ten times. The chain is built from TRBV5-1 and TRBJ2-5; 7 bases line up with TRBD1. The CDR3 is 15 residues long. In germline, CDR1 is SGHRS, CDR2 YFSETQ. J was trimmed by 0 bases and V by 5 bases; bases with no gene match: 7. CDR3 coding DNA: TGCGCCAGCAGAGACACAGGGACAGACCAAGAGACCCAGTACTTC. Amino acid sequence: CASRDTGTDQETQYF.

The chain has TRBV4-1 and TRBJ1-2, with D hard to call. The CDR3 length is 14 residues. Germline V lookup: CDR1 MGHRA, CDR2 YSYEKL. V lost 4 bases, J lost 0 bases, and 9 bases lay in between. The CDR3 bases are TGCGCCAGCAGCCCATCCGATACTAACTATGGCTACACCTTC. It yields the protein CASSPSDTNYGYTF.

V gene TRBV27 combines with J gene TRBJ1-1; D is unresolved. The CDR3 extends over 18 amino acids. V was cut by 2 bases and J by 4 bases, with 23 bases left in between. The germline gives CDR1 MNHEY, CDR2 SMNVEV (reference sequence). The CDR3 DNA reads as TGTGCCAGCAGTTTAAGGGAAGGAGGTGGAGGCCTTCGCACTGAAGCTTTCTTT. Translation: CASSLREGGGGLRTEAFF.